Below are 6 T cell receptor beta chains sequenced from a single sample in a study of T cells in Graves' hyperthyroidism and ophthalmopathy. There were TCR beta CDR3 regions amplified from RNA transcripts. Researchers ran a first-round RT-PCR on the TCR CDR3 using the HTBI primer set. TCRdb re-called the multiplex PCR reads through MiXCR, storing one row per CDR3 protein. Altogether around 800,000 distinct CDR3 sequences are present, about 38% being singletons, with the ten largest covering around 9.3%. Sequences were obtained from blood. The receptors here all came from a man between 18 and 29 years old with Graves' hyperthyroidism.

Comments on this clonotype: A single base separates this from a much larger clone, so it may be a read error. The CDR3 protein is CASSGGTGGETQYF. The CDR3 DNA follows: TGTGCCAGCAGCGGAGGGACAGGGGGAGAGACCCAGTACTTC. The rearrangement uses TRBV5-4 and TRBJ2-5; 11 bases are shared with TRBD1. V lost 4 bases and J lost 4; bases outside the gene matches: 3. The length of the CDR3 is 14 residues. Germline V gene lookup returns CDR1 SGHNT and CDR2 YYREEE (reference sequence).

The chain combines TRBV2 with TRBJ1-4; D is perhaps TRBD1 (5 bases). Germline V gene sequence: CDR1 SNHLY, CDR2 FYNNEI. There are 17 residues in the CDR3. The V gene lost 6 bases and the J gene lost 0 bases, with 17 bases spanning the gap. CDR3 coding DNA: TGTGCCAGCAGATTACTTAGGGGATTCGCAACTAATGAAAAACTGTTTTTT. Its translation is CASRLLRGFATNEKLFF.

In its sample, this clonotype was seen many times. The rearrangement joins TRBV2 to TRBJ1-4; D perhaps matches TRBD1 (6 bases). Germline CDR1 and CDR2: SNHLY and FYNNEI. Trimming stripped 2 bases from V and 4 bases from J, with 8 bases between. The CDR3 spans 14 residues. The CDR3 here is CASSERGYNEKLFF. In DNA form, the CDR3 reads TGTGCCAGCAGTGAAAGGGGGTATAATGAAAAACTGTTTTTT. The full variable domain, completed using reference TRBV2 and TRBJ1-4, is EPEVTQTPSHQVTQMGQEVILRCVPISNHLYFYWYRQILGQKVEFLVSFYNNEISEKSEIFDDQFSVERPDGSNFTLKIRSTKLEDSAMYFCASSERGYNEKLFFGSGTQLSVL.

This clonotype was found a few times. The rearrangement links TRBV19 to TRBJ2-2, with unresolved D. Trimming shortened V by 0 bases and J by 5 bases, and 1 base separated the two germline ends. There are 12 residues in the CDR3. Germline assignment: CDR1 LNHDA and CDR2 SQIVND (reference sequence). DNA of the CDR3: TGTGCCAGTAGTATAGAAACCGGGGAGCTGTTTTTT. This sequence encodes CASSIETGELFF.

V gene TRBV20-1 combines with J gene TRBJ1-4; a possible D gene is TRBD1 (6 bases). From germline, CDR1 is DFQATT and CDR2 SNEGSKA (reference sequence). CDR3 length: 14 amino acids. V lost 0 bases, J lost 7 bases, and 12 bases lay in between. CDR3 sequence: CSARDGGPGEKLFF. CDR3 nucleotide sequence: TGCAGTGCTAGAGATGGGGGGCCCGGTGAAAAACTGTTTTTT.

In its sample, this clonotype was seen many times. This sequence joins TRBV2 and TRBJ1-2, with unresolved D. The germline V gene encodes CDR1 SNHLY and CDR2 FYNNEI. Trimming pared 1 base from V and 4 bases from J, leaving 10 bases between. This CDR3 has 14 amino acids. The CDR3: CASSEVSQSYGYTF. Here the CDR3 DNA reads TGTGCCAGCAGTGAAGTTAGCCAGTCCTATGGCTACACCTTC.